A single sample is the source of the 31 T cell receptor beta chains below, sequenced in a study of PD-L1 blockade in urothelial cancer. Time point given: peripheral blood 6 weeks after treatment start. Profiled with immunoSEQ multiplex PCR; TCRdb holds only in-frame clones, not every one. The sample lists tens of thousands of clones, about 90% occurring once. Specimen: PBMCs, collected around atezolizumab (anti-PD-L1) treatment. These receptors all stem from a man aged 55 to 69 with urothelial cancer.

The rearrangement joins TRBV28 to TRBJ2-1; 9 bases fit TRBD2. With 2 bases clipped from V and 10 bases from J, the junction kept 15 bases outside the gene matches. The CDR3 runs 17 residues. Germline V gives CDR1 MDHEN, CDR2 SYDVKM. CDR3 DNA sequence: TGTGCCAGCAGTTTAAAGGGGAGGGTAGCGGGAGTAAAAGAGCAGTTCTTC. Its translation: CASSLKGRVAGVKEQFF. The whole variable domain, remainder taken from reference TRBV28 and TRBJ2-1, is DVKVTQSSRYLVKRTGEKVFLECVQDMDHENMFWYRQDPGLGLRLIYFSYDVKMKEKGDIPEGYSVSREKKERFSLILESASTNQTSMYLCASSLKGRVAGVKEQFFGPGTRLTVL.

The genes are TRBV11-2 and TRBJ1-3; 10 nucleotides line up with TRBD1. CDR3 length: 15 residues. V lost 5 bases to trimming and J lost 4 bases; unmatched junction nucleotides: 5. CDR1 and CDR2 (germline): SGHAT, FQNNGV. CDR3 residues: CASSPDRGLGNTIYF. The CDR3 DNA follows: TGTGCCAGCAGCCCCGACAGGGGGCTAGGAAACACCATATATTTT.

This clone appeared once. The chain is built from TRBV5-6 and TRBJ2-3; 7 bases line up with TRBD1. The V gene's germline CDR1 is SGHDT and CDR2 YYEEEE. The length of the CDR3 is 16 residues. The junction had 7 bases not matched to a gene; V was cut back by 3 bases and J by 0 bases. CDR3 sequence reads: CASSSPRQGSTDTQYF. The CDR3 DNA sequence: TGTGCCAGCAGCTCTCCCCGACAGGGTAGCACAGATACGCAGTATTTT. The complete variable domain, with remaining parts taken from reference TRBV5-6 and TRBJ2-3, reads DAGVTQSPTHLIKTRGQQVTLRCSPKSGHDTVSWYQQALGQGPQFIFQYYEEEERQRGNFPDRFSGHQFPNYSSELNVNALLLGDSALYLCASSSPRQGSTDTQYFGPGTRLTVL.

This clone was observed a single time. The rearrangement links TRBV6-1 to TRBJ2-3, with 7 nucleotides matching TRBD2. Per the germline V gene, CDR1 is MNHNS and CDR2 is SASEGT. CDR3 length: 18 amino acids. V trimming: 1 base; J trimming: 4 bases; junction bases outside the gene matches: 14. The CDR3 DNA is TGTGCCAGCAGTGAAGTGGGGACTATAGGGCGGGCCTCAGATACGCAGTATTTT. It yields the protein CASSEVGTIGRASDTQYF.

The V gene is TRBV15, the J gene TRBJ1-5; tentatively, D is TRBD1 (6 bases). CDR1 is LNHNV, CDR2 YYDKDF, per germline (reference sequence). The CDR3 sequence is 19 residues long. V was clipped by 0 bases and J by 0 bases, with 18 bases between them. The CDR3 nucleotides read TGTGCCACCAGCAGAGATTCTAGTTTTGGCAGGGGTAGCAATCAGCCCCAGCATTTT. Translation: CATSRDSSFGRGSNQPQHF.

This rearrangement joins TRBV9 to TRBJ2-1; the match to TRBD2 covers 7 bases. Germline V gene data show CDR1 as SGDLS and CDR2 as YYNGEE. The CDR3 is made up of 16 amino acids. Unmatched junction bases numbered 12, after V lost 4 bases and J lost 5 bases. The CDR3 nucleotides read TGTGCCAGCAGCTTTACCGGGACTACCGCCAACAATGAGCAGTTCTTC. Its translation: CASSFTGTTANNEQFF. The full variable domain, in which reference TRBV9 and TRBJ2-1 provide the parts outside the CDR3, is DSGVTQTPKHLITATGQRVTLRCSPRSGDLSVYWYQQSLDQGLQFLIQYYNGEERAKGNILERFSAQQFPDLHSELNLSSLELGDSALYFCASSFTGTTANNEQFFGPGTRLTVL.

The chain joins TRBV30 to TRBJ2-7; tentative D call: TRBD1 (6 bases). The CDR3 runs 15 residues. V gave up 5 bases and J gave up 3 bases, with 20 bases separating them. Germline CDR1 is GTSNPN and CDR2 is SVGIG (reference sequence). CDR3 amino acids: CAWEIIETGDYEQYF. As DNA, the CDR3 is TGTGCCTGGGAAATAATAGAGACAGGTGACTACGAGCAGTACTTC.

The rearrangement uses TRBV29-1 and TRBJ1-1; D is perhaps TRBD1 (5 bases). V was pared by 3 bases and J by 1 base, with 9 bases between. The CDR3 is 13 amino acids. Germline values: CDR1 SQVTM, CDR2 ANQGSEA. The CDR3, as DNA: TGCAGCGTTGAGATACAGGAGAACACTGAAGCTTTCTTT. Translating it yields CSVEIQENTEAFF.

For the CDR3, the DNA is TGTGCCAGCAGCGGGACTAGCGCCTACTCCTACGAGCAGTACTTC. It codes for CASSGTSAYSYEQYF. This chain uses TRBV5-6 with TRBJ2-7; TRBD2 matches 10 bases. CDR3 length equals 15 residues. V was pared by 4 bases and J by 0 bases, with 4 bases of the junction left unmatched. Germline CDR1 is SGHDT and CDR2 is YYEEEE. Full variable domain (missing parts from reference TRBV5-6 and TRBJ2-7): DAGVTQSPTHLIKTRGQQVTLRCSPKSGHDTVSWYQQALGQGPQFIFQYYEEEERQRGNFPDRFSGHQFPNYSSELNVNALLLGDSALYLCASSGTSAYSYEQYFGPGTRLTVT.

This chain uses TRBV5-1 with TRBJ1-1; maybe TRBD1 (6 bases). Per germline, CDR1 SGHRS and CDR2 YFSETQ. CDR3 length equals 16 residues. V was trimmed by 1 base and J by 4 bases, leaving 17 bases between them. CDR3 coding DNA: TGCGCCAGCAGCTTGATGGGACAAGGCCTAGGCACTGAAGCTTTCTTT. This sequence encodes CASSLMGQGLGTEAFF.

The chain carries TRBV18 and TRBJ2-3; tentative D call: TRBD1 (6 bases). Trimming took 6 bases from V and 2 from J, leaving 18 bases between them. CDR3 size: 16 residues. From germline, CDR1 is KGHSH and CDR2 LQKENI. The CDR3 reads CASSRQEGHLTDTQYF. DNA for the CDR3: TGTGCCAGCTCCCGACAGGAAGGGCATCTCACAGATACGCAGTATTTT.

The V call is TRBV2, the J call TRBJ1-1; D is undetermined. Trimming left V 6 bases short and J 1 base short, with 3 bases between. This CDR3 has 11 residues. The germline CDR1 and CDR2 sequences are SNHLY and FYNNEI. This CDR3 reads CASRRNTEAFF. The CDR3 DNA is TGTGCCAGCAGGAGGAACACTGAAGCTTTCTTT.

The V call is TRBV19, the J call TRBJ1-5; maybe TRBD1 (6 bases). The V end lost 3 bases, the J end lost 6 bases, and 15 bases lay between the germline ends. CDR3 length: 15 residues. Per the germline V gene, CDR1 is LNHDA and CDR2 is SQIVND (reference sequence). CDR3 sequence reads: CASSIEQGKGQPQHF. The CDR3, as DNA: TGTGCCAGTAGTATTGAGCAGGGGAAGGGTCAGCCCCAGCATTTT.

The chain recombines TRBV11-3 with TRBJ2-2, with 9 positions matching TRBD1. Germline V gene sequence: CDR1 SGHNT, CDR2 YENEEA. Trimming at V came to 5 bases and at J to 0 bases, leaving 16 bases not matched to a gene. This CDR3 spans 20 amino acids. The CDR3 here is CASSPSTGGSWASNTGELFF. The CDR3 DNA sequence: TGTGCCAGCAGCCCCTCCACAGGGGGCAGCTGGGCGTCGAACACCGGGGAGCTGTTTTTT.

This chain joins TRBV9 and TRBJ2-1; TRBD2 agrees at 7 bases. Germline V gives CDR1 SGDLS, CDR2 YYNGEE. The junction had 6 bases not matched to a gene; V was cut back by 0 bases and J by 9 bases. The CDR3 loop spans 14 amino acids. The CDR3 sequence is CASSVVLAGSEQFF. The CDR3, as DNA: TGTGCCAGCAGCGTAGTATTAGCGGGTAGTGAGCAGTTCTTC.

CDR3 coding DNA: TGTGCCAGCAGTTACGTCGACCCGCAGGCCACAGATACGCAGTATTTT. It is translated as CASSYVDPQATDTQYF. The gene calls are TRBV6-5 and TRBJ2-3; D gene unclear. V lost 2 bases, J lost 2 bases, and 14 bases lay in between. The CDR3 covers 16 residues. In germline, CDR1 is MNHEY, CDR2 SVGAGI.

The chain recombines TRBV7-9 with TRBJ1-5; D remains unclear. Germline-derived CDR1 and CDR2 are SEHNR and FQNEAQ (reference sequence). Trimming took off 4 bases at V and 1 base at J, with 5 bases between the two ends. This CDR3 spans 13 amino acids. This CDR3 is CASSSFSNQPQHF. CDR3 DNA: TGTGCCAGCAGCTCGTTCAGCAATCAGCCCCAGCATTTT.

V is TRBV28 and J is TRBJ2-3, with 10 bases aligning to TRBD2. V trimming: 7 bases; J trimming: 5 bases; junction bases outside the gene matches: 6. From germline, CDR1 is MDHEN and CDR2 SYDVKM. This CDR3 contains 14 residues. The CDR3 DNA sequence: TGTGCCAGCAAAGCGGGAGGGACTCTAGATACGCAGTATTTT. It specifies CASKAGGTLDTQYF.

The genes are TRBV19 and TRBJ1-5; D might be TRBD1 (5 bases). The V end was cut by 7 bases, the J end by 5 bases, with 24 bases between. Germline CDR1 and CDR2: LNHDA and SQIVND (reference sequence). The CDR3 runs to 17 residues. Here the CDR3 reads CASIPGTPELGYQPQHF. The CDR3 DNA reads as TGTGCCAGTATCCCCGGGACTCCGGAGTTGGGTTATCAGCCCCAGCATTTT.

The genes are TRBV11-3 and TRBJ2-1; D gene unclear. V lost 2 bases and J 8 bases, leaving 4 bases between the germline ends. CDR1 is SGHNT and CDR2 is YENEEA in the germline V gene. The CDR3 spans 11 residues. As DNA, the CDR3 is TGTGCCAGCAGCTTAACGGATGAGCAGTTCTTC. This sequence encodes CASSLTDEQFF.

The V and J genes are TRBV7-9 and TRBJ2-1, with TRBD1 identical over 12 bases. V shed 5 bases and J 8 bases; nucleotides not matched to a gene: 7. The CDR3 runs to 15 residues. From germline, CDR1 is SEHNR and CDR2 FQNEAQ (reference sequence). This CDR3 is CASSAGTGGLYEQFF. In nucleotides, the CDR3 is TGTGCCAGCAGCGCCGGGACAGGGGGCCTTTATGAGCAGTTCTTC.

The CDR3 here is CSAGPGLEAFF. The CDR3 bases are TGCAGTGCTGGACCGGGACTTGAAGCTTTCTTT. This sequence joins TRBV20-1 and TRBJ1-1, with a possible D match to TRBD1 (5 bases). There are 11 residues in the CDR3. Germline CDR1 and CDR2: DFQATT and SNEGSKA (reference sequence). V was trimmed by 5 bases and J by 7 bases, leaving 11 bases between them.

This clone has a handful of counts. CDR3 loop: CSATRESEAFF. In DNA form, the CDR3 reads TGCAGTGCTACCCGAGAATCTGAAGCTTTCTTT. This chain joins TRBV20-1 and TRBJ1-1, with no clear D. V gave up 4 bases and J gave up 6 bases, with 9 bases separating them. Germline-derived CDR1 and CDR2 are DFQATT and SNEGSKA (reference sequence). The CDR3 is 11 amino acids.

The V call is TRBV10-3, the J call TRBJ2-7; 9 bases align to TRBD1. V trimming: 10 bases; J trimming: 2 bases; junction bases outside the gene matches: 9. The germline V gene encodes CDR1 ENHRY and CDR2 SYGVKD. This CDR3 region has 14 residues. CDR3 sequence (DNA): TGTGCCACCATTCCCGGGACAGGGACCTACGAGCAGTACTTC. Translation gives CATIPGTGTYEQYF.

The V call is TRBV28, the J call TRBJ2-5, with D tentatively TRBD2 (6 bases). The CDR3 contains 15 residues. Deletions cut 10 bases from V and 5 bases from J, with 23 bases between. Germline values: CDR1 MDHEN, CDR2 SYDVKM. The CDR3 coding sequence is TGTGCCACCGGGAGTAGGGAAAAGTTCTCGGAGACCCAGTACTTC. Protein: CATGSREKFSETQYF.

This clone was detected once. V gene TRBV27 combines with J gene TRBJ2-7; 9 nucleotides match TRBD1. The germline gives CDR1 MNHEY, CDR2 SMNVEV (reference sequence). The CDR3 runs 15 residues. V shed 5 bases, J shed 6 bases, and the junction held 11 bases outside the gene matches. CDR3: CASSARRDRVREQYF. The CDR3 nucleotides are TGTGCCAGCAGTGCACGCCGGGACAGGGTACGCGAGCAGTACTTC.

This rearrangement joins TRBV13 to TRBJ2-5; the match to TRBD1 covers 7 bases. With 5 bases clipped from V and 4 bases from J, the junction kept 13 bases outside the gene matches. The CDR3 is 16 amino acids. CDR1 and CDR2 (germline): PRHDT, FYEKMQ (reference sequence). The CDR3 sequence: CASSRQGQWLGETQYF. The CDR3 DNA sequence: TGTGCCAGCAGCCGACAGGGACAGTGGCTTGGAGAGACCCAGTACTTC.

J is TRBJ2-5 and V is TRBV19; TRBD1 matches 7 bases. The V gene's germline CDR1 is LNHDA and CDR2 SQIVND (reference sequence). The CDR3 loop spans 12 amino acids. The ends lost 10 bases at V and 6 bases at J; junction bases unmatched: 8. The CDR3 DNA sequence: TGTGCCACCTCGACAGGGATTAAGACCCAGTACTTC. Translating gives CATSTGIKTQYF.

This chain joins TRBV7-2 and TRBJ1-4; the D gene is possibly TRBD1 (6 bases). This CDR3 contains 15 residues. Trimming stripped 5 bases from V and 4 bases from J, with 14 bases between. Germline V CDR1 and CDR2: SGHTA, FQGNSA. The CDR3 DNA sequence: TGTGCCAGCAGCCCGTTGGGGGGGCGTAATGAAAAACTGTTTTTT. This gives the protein CASSPLGGRNEKLFF.

The gene calls are TRBV5-1 and TRBJ2-7, with TRBD1 identical over 7 bases. Trimming at V came to 1 base and at J to 2 bases, leaving 9 bases not matched to a gene. The CDR3 has 16 residues. From germline, CDR1 is SGHRS and CDR2 YFSETQ. The CDR3 spells CASSLTGRTGPYEQYF. The CDR3 nucleotides read TGCGCCAGCAGCTTGACCGGACGGACAGGCCCCTACGAGCAGTACTTC.

V and J are TRBV7-9 and TRBJ1-3, with D possibly matching TRBD1 (6 bases). V shed 5 bases and J shed 4 bases, with 21 bases lying between them. This CDR3 has 17 residues. Germline values: CDR1 SEHNR, CDR2 FQNEAQ (reference sequence). CDR3 sequence (DNA): TGTGCCAGCAGCGGAATCATAGGGGGGGTTAGCGGAAACACCATATATTTT. It is translated as CASSGIIGGVSGNTIYF.